A selection of T cell receptor beta chains follows, all from one sample in a study of T cell repertoires and HLA-DP antigens. Here immunoSEQ multiplex PCR was the method, and the copy in TCRdb shows in-frame clones only, minus some. The data hold about 110,000 clones, with over 90% observed a single time. Their recognized antigens are unknown. The specimen was CD4+ T cells from PBMCs. These receptors were taken from a young woman in good health and CMV-seronegative. Both conserved end residues are part of each CDR3. Fields, in order: J gene, D gene, V gene, CDR3 length, CDR3 DNA, CDR3 protein. A D gene is named only where the DNA matches it firmly.

TRBJ1-1 | - | TRBV30 | 11 | TGTGCCTGTGGGATGAACACTGAAGCTTTCTTT | CACGMNTEAFF
TRBJ2-5 | TRBD1 | TRBV19 | 14 | TGTGCCAGTAGACTGACAGGGGGCTTGGAGACCCAGTACTTC | CASRLTGGLETQYF
TRBJ1-3 | TRBD1 | TRBV28 | 15 | TGTGCCAGCAGTGGACAGGGACCCTCTGGAAACACCATATATTTT | CASSGQGPSGNTIYF
TRBJ2-5 | - | TRBV7-2 | 13 | TGTGCCAGCAGGGCTGCGAGGGGGGAGACCCAGTACTTC | CASRAARGETQYF
TRBJ2-1 | - | TRBV12-5 | 16 | TGTGCTAGTGGTTTGCCGAGTAGGGCCCCCTACAATGAGCAGTTCTTC | CASGLPSRAPYNEQFF
TRBJ1-2 | - | TRBV14 | 15 | TGTGCCAGCAGCCGGGGGGACACGTTTCTCTATGGCTACACCTTC | CASSRGDTFLYGYTF
TRBJ2-5 | TRBD1 | TRBV2 | 18 | TGTGCCAGCAGTGAAGGGTTTCCTCGGACAGGAACGCAGCCGGCCCAGTACTTC | CASSEGFPRTGTQPAQYF
TRBJ2-3 | TRBD2 | TRBV5-6 | 16 | TGTGCCAGCAGCCCGCTAGCGGGAGGTGGTACAGATACGCAGTATTTT | CASSPLAGGGTDTQYF
TRBJ1-3 | - | TRBV4-2 | 15 | TGTGCCAGCAGCCAAGCTATGGACATTGGAAACACCATATATTTT | CASSQAMDIGNTIYF
TRBJ1-2 | - | TRBV30 | 13 | TGTGCCTGGACCTCGGGTCCACACTATGGCTACACCTTC | CAWTSGPHYGYTF
TRBJ1-1 | - | TRBV11-2 | 16 | TGTGCCAGCAGCCCCGGGGGGCGGGTCATCGGCACTGAAGCTTTCTTT | CASSPGGRVIGTEAFF
TRBJ2-7 | TRBD1 | TRBV18 | 14 | TGTGCCAGCTCAGGGTGGACAGGGGGTTCCGAGCAGTACTTC | CASSGWTGGSEQYF
TRBJ1-2 | - | TRBV11-2 | 14 | TGTGCCAGCAGCTTAGATCGGACGGCGGGGGGCTACACCTTC | CASSLDRTAGGYTF
TRBJ1-2 | - | TRBV19 | 15 | TGTGCCAGTAGTACACAGGCCCTAGCTAACTATGGCTACACCTTC | CASSTQALANYGYTF
TRBJ2-3 | - | TRBV2 | 12 | TGTGCCAGCAGTGCACGCACAGATACGCAGTATTTT | CASSARTDTQYF
TRBJ1-2 | - | TRBV6-6 | 14 | TGTGCCAGCAGTTATCTTGGCGATGACTATGGCTACACCTTC | CASSYLGDDYGYTF
TRBJ1-2 | - | TRBV18 | 14 | TGTGCCAGCTCACCACCGACGCTGTACTATGGCTACACCTTC | CASSPPTLYYGYTF